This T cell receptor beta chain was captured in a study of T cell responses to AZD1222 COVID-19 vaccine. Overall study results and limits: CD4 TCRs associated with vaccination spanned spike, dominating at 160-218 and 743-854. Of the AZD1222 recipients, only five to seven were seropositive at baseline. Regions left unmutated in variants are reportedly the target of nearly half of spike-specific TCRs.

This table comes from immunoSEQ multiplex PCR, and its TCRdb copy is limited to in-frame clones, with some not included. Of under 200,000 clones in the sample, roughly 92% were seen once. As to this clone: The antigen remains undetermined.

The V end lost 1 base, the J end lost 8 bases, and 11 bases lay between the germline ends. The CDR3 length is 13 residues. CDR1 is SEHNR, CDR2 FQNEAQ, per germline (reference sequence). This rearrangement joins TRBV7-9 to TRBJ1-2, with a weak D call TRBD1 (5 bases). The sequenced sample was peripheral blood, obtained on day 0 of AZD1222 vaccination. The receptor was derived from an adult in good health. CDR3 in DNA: TGTGCCAGCAGCTTAGTGGGCAGGGAAGGCTACACCTTC. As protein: CASSLVGREGYTF.